The rows below give T cell receptor beta chains drawn from one sample of a study of shared clonotypes between healthy human individuals. Method: immunoSEQ multiplex PCR; TCRdb's copy keeps in-frame clones and lacks some. The table shows approximately 940,000 clones, with around 80% occurring only once. Source material: memory CD4+ T cells sorted from blood. The receptor source for this set is a man between 18 and 29 years old in good health. CDR3s leave out the opening cysteine and the closing phenylalanine or tryptophan. The D gene is left open where the match is weak.

SVVYTRVVTEAF	-	TRBV29-1	TRBJ1-1
ASSEVPRGDRQPQH	-	TRBV7-2	TRBJ1-5
ASTMTGSGGREF	TRBD1	TRBV5-4	TRBJ2-1
ASSEHRGGTEAF	TRBD1	TRBV2	TRBJ1-1
ASSPAPLAGGTGELF	TRBD2	TRBV7-3	TRBJ2-2
AWSVSGILGGYT	-	TRBV30	TRBJ1-2
ASSLGGFGQPQH	-	TRBV5-1	TRBJ1-5
ASSSQGAYNSPLH	TRBD1	TRBV7-6	TRBJ1-6
ASRAGTVGYNEQF	-	TRBV5-1	TRBJ2-1
ASSFRFGGHEETQY	-	TRBV5-5	TRBJ2-5
ASSSPGTGGSTGELF	TRBD1	TRBV5-1	TRBJ2-2
ASSQEGGGTGGRTNTQY	TRBD1	TRBV4-1	TRBJ2-3
ASSGSKVGGGGEQY	-	TRBV10-1	TRBJ2-7
ASSPRGAETYEQY	-	TRBV7-2	TRBJ2-7
ASRPPEAGFGEQY	-	TRBV5-1	TRBJ2-7
ASSPRGGSEKLF	-	TRBV7-2	TRBJ1-4
ASSFLSRGSNQPQH	-	TRBV28	TRBJ1-5